The 20 T cell receptor beta chains presented below share a single source sample, sequenced in a study of shared clonotypes between healthy human individuals. The repertoire was sequenced with immunoSEQ multiplex PCR; TCRdb's copy has only in-frame clones and lacks some. This table holds about 1 million clones, 65% to 80% found once. The sequenced material came from memory CD4+ T cells sorted from blood. The subset: CD45RA-negative fraction. These receptors originate from a man between 18 and 35 years old in good health.

This clone was observed a handful of times. V and J are TRBV7-9 and TRBJ2-7; D might be TRBD2 (5 bases). The CDR3 consists of 15 residues. Germline CDR1 reads SEHNR; CDR2 reads FQNEAQ (reference sequence). V lost 5 bases, J lost 6 bases, and 20 bases lay in between. The CDR3, as DNA: TGTGCCAGCAGCCCCGAAGCGGTACCTTGGTCCGAGCAGTACTTC. Translated, it gives CASSPEAVPWSEQYF.

This chain joins TRBV9 and TRBJ2-2; a possible D gene is TRBD2 (6 bases). Germline V lookup: CDR1 SGDLS, CDR2 YYNGEE. Trimming removed 3 bases from V and 10 bases from J, with 16 bases in between. The CDR3 is 14 amino acids. The CDR3 loop is CASSARTKPLELFF. The CDR3 DNA follows: TGTGCCAGCAGCGCTAGGACTAAACCCCTGGAGCTGTTTTTT.

The chain combines TRBV29-1 with TRBJ2-5, with D perhaps TRBD2 (6 bases). Per the germline V gene, CDR1 is SQVTM and CDR2 is ANQGSEA. The CDR3 length is 13 residues. Trimming removed 5 bases at V and 3 bases at J, with 13 bases between. The CDR3 nucleotides are TGCAGCGTTAATTGGGGGGTAGAAGAGACCCAGTACTTC. Translation: CSVNWGVEETQYF. The variable domain in full, with the rest retrieved from reference TRBV29-1 and TRBJ2-5, is SAVISQKPSRDICQRGTSLTIQCQVDSQVTMMFWYRQQPGQSLTLIATANQGSEATYESGFVIDKFPISRPNLTFSTLTVSNMSPEDSSIYLCSVNWGVEETQYFGPGTRLLVL.

This chain joins TRBV4-1 and TRBJ2-3, with D perhaps matching TRBD1 or TRBD2 (5 bases each). Trimming cost V 4 bases and J 3 bases, with 20 bases left between them. Germline V gives CDR1 MGHRA, CDR2 YSYEKL. This CDR3 has 17 amino acids. CDR3 sequence (DNA): TGCGCCAGCAGCCGGGGGAACAGCGTGACGGCGACAGATACGCAGTATTTT. Translation: CASSRGNSVTATDTQYF.

The chain combines TRBV5-1 with TRBJ2-1; D not resolved. CDR3 length equals 9 residues. Trimming left V 4 bases short and J 12 bases short, with 5 bases between. CDR1 SGHRS and CDR2 YFSETQ come from the germline V gene. CDR3 coding DNA: TGCGCCAGCAGCCTAACGCAGTTCTTC. It translates to CASSLTQFF.

V and J are TRBV7-6 and TRBJ2-7, with D tentatively TRBD2 (5 bases). Germline CDR1 and CDR2: SGHVS and FNYEAQ. The CDR3 consists of 12 residues. The V and J ends lost 0 bases and 7 bases respectively, with 7 bases between them. The CDR3 here is CASSLAAGEQYF. For the CDR3, the DNA is TGTGCCAGCAGCTTAGCGGCGGGTGAGCAGTACTTC. The variable domain in full, completed from reference TRBV7-6 and TRBJ2-7, reads GAGVSQSPRYKVTKRGQDVALRCDPISGHVSLYWYRQALGQGPEFLTYFNYEAQQDKSGLPNDRFSAERPEGSISTLTIQRTEQRDSAMYRCASSLAAGEQYFGPGTRLTVT.

The chain combines TRBV9 with TRBJ2-7, with 7 bases matching TRBD1. The CDR3 contains 14 residues. V gave up 3 bases and J gave up 3 bases; unmatched junction bases: 6. The V gene's germline CDR1 is SGDLS and CDR2 YYNGEE. For the CDR3, the DNA is TGTGCCAGCAGCGAGGGGGCCAATGGCTACGAGCAGTACTTC. Translated: CASSEGANGYEQYF.

The chain employs TRBV5-1 and TRBJ2-3, with D hard to call. This CDR3 has 14 residues. V was trimmed by 0 bases and J by 4 bases, leaving 9 bases between them. From germline, CDR1 is SGHRS and CDR2 YFSETQ. This chain's CDR3 is CASSLGAEADTQYF. The CDR3, as DNA: TGCGCCAGCAGCTTGGGGGCAGAAGCAGATACGCAGTATTTT.

This clone was found many times. The CDR3 loop reads CASSLAKGKQYF. Written as DNA, the CDR3 is TGTGCCAGCAGCTTAGCAAAGGGGAAGCAGTACTTC. This chain links TRBV7-2 with TRBJ2-7, with a weak D call TRBD1 (5 bases). The germline V and J ends were trimmed by 0 bases and 8 bases, with 8 bases remaining between them. The CDR3 consists of 12 residues. From germline, CDR1 is SGHTA and CDR2 FQGNSA.

There are a few counts of this clone. This chain connects TRBV2 to TRBJ1-4; D may be TRBD1 (5 bases). This CDR3 spans 13 amino acids. Germline values: CDR1 SNHLY, CDR2 FYNNEI. V was pared by 7 bases and J by 5 bases, with 11 bases between. The CDR3 region is CASIRQKNEKLFF. The CDR3 DNA reads as TGTGCCAGCATCAGACAGAAGAATGAAAAACTGTTTTTT.

This chain links TRBV9 with TRBJ2-3; possibly TRBD2 for D (6 bases). V was trimmed by 2 bases and J by 4 bases, leaving 11 bases between them. Germline V gene data show CDR1 as SGDLS and CDR2 as YYNGEE. This CDR3 region has 14 residues. For the CDR3, the DNA is TGTGCCAGCAGCGTTCAAGGACTATCAGATACGCAGTATTTT. Translating it yields CASSVQGLSDTQYF.

This clone was detected only once. The CDR3 loop is CASSPAGGSAKRDHNYF. CDR3 sequence (DNA): TGTGCCAGCAGCCCTGCGGGGGGTTCAGCGAAGCGGGACCACAATTACTTC. The V and J genes are TRBV5-4 and TRBJ2-5, with 8 positions matching TRBD2. This CDR3 region has 17 residues. J was trimmed by 14 bases and V by 4 bases; bases with no gene match: 25. Germline CDR1 is SGHNT and CDR2 is YYREEE (reference sequence). Complete variable domain (other parts from reference TRBV5-4 and TRBJ2-5): ETGVTQSPTHLIKTRGQQVTLRCSSQSGHNTVSWYQQALGQGPQFIFQYYREEENGRGNFPPRFSGLQFPNYSSELNVNALELDDSALYLCASSPAGGSAKRDHNYFGPGTRLLVL.

The sample holds a few counts of this clone. The rearrangement uses TRBV28 and TRBJ2-5; the match to TRBD2 covers 8 bases. The germline gives CDR1 MDHEN, CDR2 SYDVKM. The CDR3 has 13 residues. J gave up 6 bases and V 4 bases, and 4 bases lay outside the gene matches. CDR3 residues: CASSSPGGQTQYF. The CDR3 region has the DNA TGTGCCAGCAGTTCCCCGGGAGGGCAGACCCAGTACTTC.

The table lists this clone with many counts. The chain has TRBV19 and TRBJ1-1; unclear D gene. CDR1 is LNHDA and CDR2 is SQIVND in the germline V gene (reference sequence). The CDR3 extends over 14 amino acids. The V gene lost 3 bases and the J gene lost 4 bases, with 12 bases spanning the gap. As DNA, the CDR3 is TGTGCCAGTAGTATCATGGGTTCCCGCACTGAAGCTTTCTTT. Protein sequence: CASSIMGSRTEAFF.

This clone was seen only a few times. This sequence joins TRBV5-1 and TRBJ1-4; D not certain. This CDR3 is 14 amino acids long. Germline CDR1 is SGHRS and CDR2 is YFSETQ. V lost 3 bases and J lost 5, with 11 bases in between. The CDR3 nucleotides are TGCGCCAGCAGCTCTGACAACGAGAATGAAAAACTGTTTTTT. Translating it yields CASSSDNENEKLFF.

Worth noting for this clone: This same CDR3 is encoded by further DNA sequences in the sample. The rearrangement joins TRBV18 to TRBJ1-4; 7 bases are a match to TRBD1. V trimming: 6 bases; J trimming: 5 bases; junction bases outside the gene matches: 6. The germline gives CDR1 KGHSH, CDR2 LQKENI. The CDR3 contains 14 residues. CDR3 sequence (DNA): TGTGCCAGCTCCCTGGACAGGACAAATGAAAAACTGTTTTTT. Encoded protein: CASSLDRTNEKLFF.

This clone appeared once. The chain recombines TRBV7-8 with TRBJ2-2; 9 bases are a match to TRBD2. Germline assignment: CDR1 SGHVS and CDR2 FQNEAQ. V lost 3 bases and J lost 3; bases outside the gene matches: 5. There are 16 residues in the CDR3. CDR3 sequence (DNA): TGTGCCAGCAGCTTTGGCGGGAGGGCCGACACCGGGGAGCTGTTTTTT. Its translation: CASSFGGRADTGELFF.

This chain uses TRBV5-4 with TRBJ2-6; possible D gene TRBD1, 5 bases. Trimming took 4 bases from V and 1 from J, leaving 12 bases between them. From germline, CDR1 is SGHNT and CDR2 YYREEE (reference sequence). The CDR3 is 16 amino acids. The CDR3 here is CASSQGSGSGANVLTF. For the CDR3, the DNA is TGTGCCAGCAGCCAGGGAAGTGGGTCTGGGGCCAACGTCCTGACTTTC.

The chain combines TRBV19 with TRBJ1-4; D gene unclear. Germline lookup yields CDR1 LNHDA and CDR2 SQIVND (reference sequence). Trimming stripped 6 bases from V and 7 bases from J, with 21 bases between. The CDR3 is made up of 16 amino acids. DNA of the CDR3: TGTGCCAGTAGCCCCGCTAGAGGGTCTCGAACTGAAAAACTGTTTTTT. Amino acids: CASSPARGSRTEKLFF.

The gene calls are TRBV5-1 and TRBJ1-2, with 7 bases identical to TRBD1. CDR3 length: 15 residues. V shed 0 bases and J 13 bases; nucleotides not matched to a gene: 15. Germline-derived CDR1 and CDR2 are SGHRS and YFSETQ. Here the CDR3 reads CASSLGAAGVGGPTF. Here the CDR3 DNA reads TGCGCCAGCAGCTTGGGAGCGGCAGGGGTAGGGGGCCCCACCTTC.